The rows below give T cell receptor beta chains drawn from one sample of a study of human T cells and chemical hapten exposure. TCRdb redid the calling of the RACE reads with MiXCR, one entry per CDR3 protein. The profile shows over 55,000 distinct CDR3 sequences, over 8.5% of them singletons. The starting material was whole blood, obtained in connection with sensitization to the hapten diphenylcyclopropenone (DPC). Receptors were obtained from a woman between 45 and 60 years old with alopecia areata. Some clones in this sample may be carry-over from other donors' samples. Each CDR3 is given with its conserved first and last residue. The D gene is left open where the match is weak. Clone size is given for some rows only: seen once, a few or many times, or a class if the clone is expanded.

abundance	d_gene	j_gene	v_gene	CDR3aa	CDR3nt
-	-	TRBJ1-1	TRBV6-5	CASSSRHEAFF	TGTGCCAGCAGTTCTCGCCACGAAGCTTTCTTT
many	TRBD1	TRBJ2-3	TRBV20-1	CSATLKGQGITDTQYF	TGCAGTGCTACCCTCAAGGGACAGGGGATAACAGATACGCAGTATTTT
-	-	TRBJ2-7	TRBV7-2	CASSLFGLRDEQYF	TGTGCCAGCAGCTTATTTGGACTGAGGGACGAGCAGTACTTC
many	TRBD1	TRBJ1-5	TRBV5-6	CASSAGTGGNQPQHF	TGTGCCAGCAGCGCCGGGACAGGGGGCAATCAGCCCCAGCATTTT
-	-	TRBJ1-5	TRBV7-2	CASSLGRNNQPQHF	TGTGCCAGCAGCTTAGGAAGGAATAATCAGCCCCAGCATTTT
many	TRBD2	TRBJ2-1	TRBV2	CASSQLAETEQFF	TGTGCCAGCAGTCAACTAGCGGAAACTGAGCAGTTCTTC
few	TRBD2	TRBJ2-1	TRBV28	CASSPHLAGGDNEQFF	TGTGCCAGCAGTCCGCATCTAGCGGGAGGGGACAATGAGCAGTTCTTC
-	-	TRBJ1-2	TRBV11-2	CASTPSFPSRPAPLSGYTF	TGTGCCAGCACCCCCAGTTTCCCGTCCCGCCCTGCCCCTCTCTCTGGCTACACCTTC
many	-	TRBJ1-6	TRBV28	CASSLWVRSRSPLHF	TGTGCCAGCAGTTTATGGGTGCGGAGCCGATCACCCCTCCACTTT
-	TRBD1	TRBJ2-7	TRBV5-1	CASSPKGQEGEQYF	TGCGCCAGCAGCCCCAAGGGACAGGAGGGCGAGCAGTACTTC
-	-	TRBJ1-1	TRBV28	CASSLAGLKTEAFF	TGTGCCAGCAGTTTGGCGGGGTTGAAAACTGAAGCTTTCTTT
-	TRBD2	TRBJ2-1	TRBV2	CASRRLAGGMVQFF	TGTGCCAGCAGAAGACTAGCGGGAGGTATGGTGCAGTTCTTC
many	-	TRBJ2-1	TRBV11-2	CASSLRGMGPNEQFF	TGTGCCAGCAGCTTAAGGGGGATGGGCCCCAATGAGCAGTTCTTC
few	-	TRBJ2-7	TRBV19	CASSIVLGTYEQYF	TGTGCCAGTAGTATAGTATTAGGTACCTACGAGCAGTACTTC
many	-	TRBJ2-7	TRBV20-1	CSATRRGRGVYYEQYF	TGCAGTGCTACCAGAAGGGGCAGGGGAGTTTACTACGAGCAGTACTTC
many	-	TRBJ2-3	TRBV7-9	CASSLGGPSGLTDTQYF	TGTGCCAGCAGCTTGGGGGGGCCTAGCGGACTCACAGATACGCAGTATTTT
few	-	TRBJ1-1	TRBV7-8	CASRGIVGTEAFF	TGTGCCAGCAGGGGTATTGTAGGCACTGAAGCTTTCTTT
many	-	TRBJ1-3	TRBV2	CASTQSSGNTIYF	TGTGCCAGCACCCAGAGCTCTGGAAACACCATATATTTT
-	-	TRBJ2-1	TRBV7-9	CAGGFSGEQFF	TGTGCGGGGGGATTTTCAGGGGAGCAGTTCTTC
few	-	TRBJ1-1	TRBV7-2	CASSPSLPGLNTEAFF	TGTGCCAGCAGCCCTAGCCTTCCCGGGTTAAACACTGAAGCTTTCTTT
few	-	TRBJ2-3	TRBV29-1	CSVEGRNFADTQYF	TGCAGCGTTGAGGGTCGAAATTTTGCAGATACGCAGTATTTT
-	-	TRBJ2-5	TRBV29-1	CSVVTNRAQTQYF	TGCAGCGTTGTAACGAACAGGGCCCAGACCCAGTACTTC
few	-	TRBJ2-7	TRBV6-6	CASSQDSSYEQYF	TGTGCCAGCAGCCAGGACAGTTCCTACGAGCAGTACTTC
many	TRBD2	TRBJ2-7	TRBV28	CASSPTSGYEQYF	TGTGCCAGCAGCCCGACTAGCGGCTACGAGCAGTACTTC
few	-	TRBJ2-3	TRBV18	CASSAGTKGAGTQYF	TGTGCCAGCTCCGCCGGGACAAAGGGAGCCGGGACGCAGTATTTT
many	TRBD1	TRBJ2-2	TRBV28	CASQGVLTGELFF	TGTGCCAGCCAGGGGGTTCTCACCGGGGAGCTGTTTTTT
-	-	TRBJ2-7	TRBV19	CASSMVSELSYEQYF	TGTGCCAGTAGTATGGTGTCTGAACTCTCCTACGAGCAGTACTTC
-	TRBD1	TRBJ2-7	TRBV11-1	CASSLARTGVYEQYF	TGTGCCAGCAGCTTAGCGCGGACAGGGGTCTACGAGCAGTACTTC
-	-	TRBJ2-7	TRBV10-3	CAINSASSYEQYF	TGTGCCATCAACTCGGCGAGCTCCTACGAGCAGTACTTC
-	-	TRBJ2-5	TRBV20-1	CSAPGAYQETQYF	TGCAGTGCTCCCGGGGCCTATCAAGAGACCCAGTACTTC
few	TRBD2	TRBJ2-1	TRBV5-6	CASSPGTSGRSNNEQFF	TGTGCCAGCAGCCCCGGTACTAGCGGGCGTTCCAACAATGAGCAGTTCTTC
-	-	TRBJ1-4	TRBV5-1	CASSLADGVWNEKLFF	TGCGCCAGCAGCTTGGCCGACGGGGTTTGGAATGAAAAACTGTTTTTT
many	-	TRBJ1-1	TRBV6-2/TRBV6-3	CASSYSSRAWDTEAFF	TGTGCCAGCAGTTACTCGAGCCGGGCCTGGGACACTGAAGCTTTCTTT
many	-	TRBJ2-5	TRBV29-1	CSVDRGQVRQETQYF	TGCAGCGTTGACCGGGGCCAAGTCCGTCAAGAGACCCAGTACTTC
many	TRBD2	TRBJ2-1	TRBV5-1	CASSAEGLAGGREQFF	TGCGCCAGCAGCGCGGAGGGACTAGCGGGAGGACGGGAGCAGTTCTTC
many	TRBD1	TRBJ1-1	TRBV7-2	CASSVQGATTEAFF	TGTGCCAGCAGCGTACAGGGGGCGACCACTGAAGCTTTCTTT
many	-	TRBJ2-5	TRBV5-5	CASSEVPGVVVETQYF	TGTGCCAGCAGCGAGGTCCCGGGGGTGGTGGTGGAGACCCAGTACTTC
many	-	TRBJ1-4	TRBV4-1	CASSQAGVIRTNEKLFF	TGCGCCAGCAGCCAAGCGGGGGTCATACGAACTAATGAAAAACTGTTTTTT
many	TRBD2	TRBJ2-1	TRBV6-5	CASSRTSGNYNEQFF	TGTGCCAGCAGTCGTACTAGCGGGAACTACAATGAGCAGTTCTTC
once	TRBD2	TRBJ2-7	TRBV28	CASSFLAGGPYEQYF	TGTGCCAGCAGTTTCTTGGCGGGAGGGCCGTACGAGCAGTACTTC
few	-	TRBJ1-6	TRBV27	CASRNTGPNSPLHF	TGTGCCAGCAGGAATACAGGCCCAAATTCACCCCTCCACTTT
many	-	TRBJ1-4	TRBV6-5	CASSPSVANEKLFF	TGTGCCAGCAGCCCCTCTGTGGCAAATGAAAAACTGTTTTTT
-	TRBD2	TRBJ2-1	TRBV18	CASSPISHSERGGVNEQFF	TGTGCCAGCTCACCAATTTCTCACTCGGAGCGGGGGGGCGTCAATGAGCAGTTCTTC
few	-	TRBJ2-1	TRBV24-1	CATHDGTPGFAQFF	TGTGCCACCCACGACGGGACTCCTGGTTTCGCGCAGTTCTTC
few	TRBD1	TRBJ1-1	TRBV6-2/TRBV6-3	CASRTGFTEAFF	TGTGCCAGCAGGACAGGGTTCACTGAAGCTTTCTTT
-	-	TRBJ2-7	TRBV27	CASRNSKEGGAGQYF	TGTGCCAGCAGGAACAGCAAGGAGGGGGGTGCAGGGCAGTACTTC
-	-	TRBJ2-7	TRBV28	CASSFEVRGPSYEQYF	TGTGCCAGCAGTTTCGAGGTGCGGGGTCCTTCCTACGAGCAGTACTTC
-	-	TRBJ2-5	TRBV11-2	CASSLGNGLQETQYF	TGTGCCAGCAGCTTAGGGAATGGACTCCAAGAGACCCAGTACTTC
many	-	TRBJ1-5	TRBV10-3	CAISDSGGNQPQHF	TGTGCCATCAGTGATTCGGGGGGCAATCAGCCCCAGCATTTT
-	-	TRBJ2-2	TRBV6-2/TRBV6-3	CASSNGPWNTGELFF	TGTGCCAGCAGTAATGGACCGTGGAACACCGGGGAGCTGTTTTTT